The 11 T cell receptor beta chains below come from one sample, sequenced in a study of blood T cells in healthy people across ages. Primed by a sample-barcoded 5' primer and a J-beta primer mix, a second PCR proceeded for about 7 to 11 cycles. From the 5' RACE reads, TCRdb called clonotypes with MiXCR, one entry per CDR3 protein. The sample yields hundreds of thousands of distinct CDR3 sequences, under 30% seen once. Sequenced input: blood. These receptors were collected from a woman older than 75 in good health.

This clonotype was found many times. V and J are TRBV2 and TRBJ1-5, with D possibly being TRBD1 (6 bases). Germline CDR1 is SNHLY and CDR2 is FYNNEI. Deletions cut 7 bases from V and 0 bases from J, with 10 bases between. The CDR3 runs to 14 residues. The CDR3 coding sequence is TGTGCCAGCAACAGGGAACTTAGCAATCAGCCCCAGCATTTT. Its translation is CASNRELSNQPQHF.

This clonotype was observed many times. V gene TRBV27 combines with J gene TRBJ1-2; 10 nucleotides agree with TRBD1. Germline trimming cut 4 bases from V and 3 bases from J; bases unmatched to any gene: 5. The V gene's germline CDR1 is MNHEY and CDR2 SMNVEV (reference sequence). The CDR3 sequence is 15 residues long. The CDR3 bases are TGTGCCAGCAGTTCGTACGGGACAGGGGACTATGGCTACACCTTC. It yields the protein CASSSYGTGDYGYTF.

This clonotype turned up a few times. The rearrangement uses TRBV7-2 and TRBJ2-2, with 10 bases aligning to TRBD2. CDR3 length: 16 amino acids. Germline V gene sequence: CDR1 SGHTA, CDR2 FQGNSA. V was pared by 1 base and J by 8 bases, with 7 bases of the junction left unmatched. The CDR3 DNA reads as TGTGCCAGCAGCTTAGAGCTAGCGGGGGCCTGGGGGGAGCTGTTTTTT. Encoded protein: CASSLELAGAWGELFF.

The rearrangement links TRBV5-6 to TRBJ2-1; D may be TRBD2 (5 bases). TRBJ2-7 explains the end of the DNA better; the J call may be wrong. This CDR3 is built from 16 residues. Germline V CDR1 and CDR2: SGHDT, YYEEEE. The CDR3 protein is CASSLSGLSSYNEQYF. The CDR3 nucleotides read TGTGCCAGCAGCCTGAGCGGACTCAGCTCCTACAATGAGCAGTACTTC.

This chain joins TRBV30 and TRBJ2-5; a possible D gene is TRBD2 (6 bases). V lost 4 bases and J lost 5, with 11 bases in between. Germline loops: CDR1 GTSNPN, CDR2 SVGIG (reference sequence). The CDR3 spans 12 residues. The CDR3 here is CAWMEGRETQYF. Here the CDR3 DNA reads TGTGCCTGGATGGAGGGAAGGGAGACCCAGTACTTC.

This clonotype was picked up many times. The chain employs TRBV20-1 and TRBJ1-6; perhaps TRBD1 as D (5 bases). The V gene's germline CDR1 is DFQATT and CDR2 SNEGSKA (reference sequence). CDR3 length: 14 residues. V was cut by 3 bases and J by 5 bases, with 11 bases left in between. The CDR3 reads CSASGQGNNSPLHF. The CDR3 DNA sequence: TGCAGTGCTAGTGGGCAGGGTAATAATTCACCCCTCCACTTT.

The sample holds many counts of this clonotype. The rearrangement links TRBV20-1 to TRBJ2-7; a possible D gene is TRBD2 (5 bases). CDR3 length: 14 residues. Per germline, CDR1 DFQATT and CDR2 SNEGSKA (reference sequence). V gave up 1 base and J gave up 2 bases, with 12 bases separating them. The CDR3 DNA reads TGCAGTGCTAGAGTACCCGGGAAAACCTACGAGCAGTACTTC. Protein sequence: CSARVPGKTYEQYF.

This clonotype came up many times. V usage is TRBV18 and J usage is TRBJ2-5; possibly TRBD1 for D (6 bases). Germline CDR1 and CDR2: KGHSH and LQKENI. The CDR3 extends over 14 amino acids. V lost 0 bases and J lost 5, with 10 bases in between. The CDR3 sequence: CASSPPGGAETQYF. CDR3 nucleotide sequence: TGTGCCAGCTCACCACCAGGGGGTGCGGAGACCCAGTACTTC.

At least ten counts were recorded for this clonotype. The genes are TRBV20-1 and TRBJ2-5; D not certain. The CDR3 sequence is 13 residues long. Germline V gene lookup returns CDR1 DFQATT and CDR2 SNEGSKA (reference sequence). Between the trimmed V and J ends, which lost 3 bases and 5 bases, there was a span of 13 bases. CDR3 in DNA: TGCAGTGCTAGCCCGGCGACCCCGGAGACCCAGTACTTC. Its translation is CSASPATPETQYF.

The table lists this clonotype with a few counts. A much larger clone lies a single base off, so this may be a read error. This chain connects TRBV7-9 to TRBJ2-4; D remains unclear. The germline V and J ends were trimmed by 1 base and 6 bases, with 10 bases remaining between them. The germline CDR1 and CDR2 sequences are SEHNR and FQNEAQ (reference sequence). The CDR3 runs to 14 residues. CDR3 coding DNA: TGTGCCAGCAGCTTAGTGGAAGGCAGAAACATTCAGTACTTC. Translated, it gives CASSLVEGRNIQYF. The full variable domain, in which reference TRBV7-9 and TRBJ2-4 provide the parts outside the CDR3, is DTGVSQNPRHKITKRGQNVTFRCDPISEHNRLYWYRQTLGQGPEFLTYFQNEAQLEKSRLLSDRFSAERPKGSFSTLEIQRTEQGDSAMYLCASSLVEGRNIQYFGAGTRLSVL.

The chain couples TRBV2 to TRBJ1-1; no firm D call. The CDR3 covers 15 residues. Germline lookup yields CDR1 SNHLY and CDR2 FYNNEI. Trimming removed 3 bases at V and 0 bases at J, with 11 bases between. The CDR3 DNA reads as TGTGCCAGCAGTGACGACACCTTCATGAACACTGAAGCTTTCTTT. It yields the protein CASSDDTFMNTEAFF.